The clone carrying this T cell receptor (beta chain) was observed at least ten times. MiXCR was run by TCRdb on the PCR reads, yielding one entry per CDR3 protein. The table has more than 10,000 distinct CDR3 sequences, over 20% seen once. The sample comes from a study of molecular identifiers for immune sequencing clone quantification. The germline V gene has CDR1 MNHEY and CDR2 SMNVEV (reference sequence). The CDR3 loop spans 13 amino acids. With 6 bases clipped from V and 14 bases from J, the junction kept 8 bases outside the gene matches. Sequenced material: naive CD8+ T cells from blood, with Jurkat cell RNA spiked in. The subset here: FACS-sorted CD8+CD4-CCR7+CD45RA+ naive T cells. The TCR originated in a human donor in good health. Some libraries in this study had Jurkat cell RNA spiked in. This sequence joins TRBV27 and TRBJ2-1; 12 bases are a match to TRBD2. The CDR3: CASRGLAGQGEFF. CDR3 in DNA: TGTGCCAGCAGAGGACTAGCGGGGCAAGGGGAGTTCTTC.